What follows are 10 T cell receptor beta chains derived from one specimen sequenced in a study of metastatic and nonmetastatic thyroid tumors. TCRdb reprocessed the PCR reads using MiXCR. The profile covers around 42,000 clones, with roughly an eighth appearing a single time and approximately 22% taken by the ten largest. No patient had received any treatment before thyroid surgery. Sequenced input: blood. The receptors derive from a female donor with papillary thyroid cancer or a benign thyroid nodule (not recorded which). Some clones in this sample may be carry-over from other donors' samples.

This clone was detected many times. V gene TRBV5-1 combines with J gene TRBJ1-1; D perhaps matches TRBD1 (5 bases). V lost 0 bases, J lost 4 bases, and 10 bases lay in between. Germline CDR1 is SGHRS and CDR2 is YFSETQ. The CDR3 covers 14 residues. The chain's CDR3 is CASSLEGDGTEAFF. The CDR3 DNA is TGCGCCAGCAGCTTGGAAGGGGACGGCACTGAAGCTTTCTTT.

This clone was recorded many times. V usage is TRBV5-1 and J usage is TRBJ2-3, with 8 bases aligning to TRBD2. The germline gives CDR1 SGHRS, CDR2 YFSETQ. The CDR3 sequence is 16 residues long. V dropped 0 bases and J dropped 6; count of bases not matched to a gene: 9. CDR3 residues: CASSLALGLGVDTQYF. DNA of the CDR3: TGCGCCAGCAGCTTGGCCCTGGGACTAGGGGTTGATACGCAGTATTTT.

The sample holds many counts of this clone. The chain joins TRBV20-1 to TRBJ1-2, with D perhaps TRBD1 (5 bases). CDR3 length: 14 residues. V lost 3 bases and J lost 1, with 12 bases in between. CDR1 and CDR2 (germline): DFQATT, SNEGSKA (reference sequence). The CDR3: CSASNRQSNYGYTF. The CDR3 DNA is TGCAGTGCTAGTAATCGACAGAGTAACTATGGCTACACCTTC.

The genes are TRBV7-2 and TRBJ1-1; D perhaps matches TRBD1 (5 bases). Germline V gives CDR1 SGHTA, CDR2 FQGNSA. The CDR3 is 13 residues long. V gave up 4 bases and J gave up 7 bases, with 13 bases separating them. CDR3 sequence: CASSYRGGDEAFF. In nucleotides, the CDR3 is TGTGCCAGCAGCTACCGGGGCGGGGATGAAGCTTTCTTT.

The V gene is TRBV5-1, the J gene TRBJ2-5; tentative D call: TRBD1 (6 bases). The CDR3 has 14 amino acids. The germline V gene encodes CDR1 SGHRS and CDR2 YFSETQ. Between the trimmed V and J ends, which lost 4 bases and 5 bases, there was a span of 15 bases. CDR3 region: CASSLTGLEETQYF. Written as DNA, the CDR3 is TGCGCCAGCAGCCTAACAGGGTTGGAGGAGACCCAGTACTTC.

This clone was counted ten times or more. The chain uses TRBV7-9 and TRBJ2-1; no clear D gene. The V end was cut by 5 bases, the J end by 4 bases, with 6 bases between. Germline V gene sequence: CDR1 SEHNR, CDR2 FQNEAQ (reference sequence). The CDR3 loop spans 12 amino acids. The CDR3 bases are TGTGCCAGCAGCCCGAATTACAATGAGCAGTTCTTC. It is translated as CASSPNYNEQFF. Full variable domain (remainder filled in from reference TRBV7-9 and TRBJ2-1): DTGVSQNPRHKITKRGQNVTFRCDPISEHNRLYWYRQTLGQGPEFLTYFQNEAQLEKSRLLSDRFSAERPKGSFSTLEIQRTEQGDSAMYLCASSPNYNEQFFGPGTRLTVL.

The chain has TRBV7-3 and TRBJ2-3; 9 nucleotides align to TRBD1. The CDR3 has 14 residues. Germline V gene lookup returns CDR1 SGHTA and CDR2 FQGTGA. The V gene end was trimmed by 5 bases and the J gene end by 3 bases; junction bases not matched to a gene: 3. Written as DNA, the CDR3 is TGTGCCAGCAGCCCGGGACAGGGAACAGATACGCAGTATTTT. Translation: CASSPGQGTDTQYF.

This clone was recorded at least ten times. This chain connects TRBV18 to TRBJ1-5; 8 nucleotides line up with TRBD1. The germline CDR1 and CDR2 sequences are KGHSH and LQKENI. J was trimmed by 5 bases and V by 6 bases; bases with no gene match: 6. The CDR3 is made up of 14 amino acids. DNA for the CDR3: TGTGCCAGCTCTACAGGGGGTTTGGATCAGCCCCAGCATTTT. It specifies CASSTGGLDQPQHF.

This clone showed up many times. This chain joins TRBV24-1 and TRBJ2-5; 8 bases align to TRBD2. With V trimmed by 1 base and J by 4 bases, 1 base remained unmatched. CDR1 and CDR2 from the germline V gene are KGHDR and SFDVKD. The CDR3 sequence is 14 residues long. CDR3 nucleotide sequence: TGTGCCACCAGTGATTTTCGGGGGGGAGAGACCCAGTACTTC. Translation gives CATSDFRGGETQYF.

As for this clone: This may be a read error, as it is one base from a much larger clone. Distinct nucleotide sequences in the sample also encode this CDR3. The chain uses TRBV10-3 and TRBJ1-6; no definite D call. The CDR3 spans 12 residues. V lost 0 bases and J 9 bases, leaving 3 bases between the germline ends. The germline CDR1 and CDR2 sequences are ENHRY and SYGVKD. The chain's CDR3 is CAISESGSPLHF. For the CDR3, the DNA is TGTGCCATCAGTGAGTCTGGTTCACCCCTCCACTTT.